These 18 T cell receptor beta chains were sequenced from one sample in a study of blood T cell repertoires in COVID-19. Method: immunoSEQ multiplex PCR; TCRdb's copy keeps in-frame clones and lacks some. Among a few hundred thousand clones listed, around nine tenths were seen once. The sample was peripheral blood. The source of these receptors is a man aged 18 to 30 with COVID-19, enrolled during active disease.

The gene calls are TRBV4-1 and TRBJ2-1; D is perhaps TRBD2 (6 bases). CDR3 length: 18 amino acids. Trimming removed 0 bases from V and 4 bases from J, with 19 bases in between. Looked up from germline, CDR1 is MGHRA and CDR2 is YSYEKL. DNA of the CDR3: TGCGCCAGCAGCCAAGATCATGGGGGGAGGCGGAGATACAATGAGCAGTTCTTC. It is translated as CASSQDHGGRRRYNEQFF.

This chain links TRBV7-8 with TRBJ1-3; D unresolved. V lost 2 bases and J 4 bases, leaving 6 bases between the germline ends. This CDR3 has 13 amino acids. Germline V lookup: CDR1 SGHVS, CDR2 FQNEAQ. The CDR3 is CASSLIRGNTIYF. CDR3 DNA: TGTGCCAGCAGCTTAATCCGGGGAAACACCATATATTTT.

CDR3 sequence reads: CASGDRAQFF. The CDR3 DNA is TGTGCCAGCGGCGACAGGGCACAGTTCTTC. J is TRBJ2-1 and V is TRBV6-5; the match to TRBD1 covers 7 bases. Germline CDR1 is MNHEY and CDR2 is SVGAGI. This CDR3 region has 10 residues. After removal of 8 bases from V and 13 bases from J, the junction contained 5 bases not matched to a gene.

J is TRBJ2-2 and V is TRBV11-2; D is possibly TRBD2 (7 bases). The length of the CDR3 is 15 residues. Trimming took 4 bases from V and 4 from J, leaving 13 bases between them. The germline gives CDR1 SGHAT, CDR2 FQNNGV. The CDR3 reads CASSSWGGLTGELFF. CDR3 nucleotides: TGTGCCAGCAGCTCCTGGGGGGGCCTCACCGGGGAGCTGTTTTTT.

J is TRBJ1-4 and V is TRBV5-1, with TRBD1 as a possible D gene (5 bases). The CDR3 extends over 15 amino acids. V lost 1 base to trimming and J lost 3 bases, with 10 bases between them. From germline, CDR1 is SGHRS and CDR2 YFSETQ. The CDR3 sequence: CASSLSGTANEKLFF. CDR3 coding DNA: TGCGCCAGCAGCTTGTCAGGGACTGCTAATGAAAAACTGTTTTTT. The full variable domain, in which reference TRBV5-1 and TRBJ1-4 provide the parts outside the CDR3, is KAGVTQTPRYLIKTRGQQVTLSCSPISGHRSVSWYQQTPGQGLQFLFEYFSETQRNKGNFPGRFSGRQFSNSRSEMNVSTLELGDSALYLCASSLSGTANEKLFFGSGTQLSVL.

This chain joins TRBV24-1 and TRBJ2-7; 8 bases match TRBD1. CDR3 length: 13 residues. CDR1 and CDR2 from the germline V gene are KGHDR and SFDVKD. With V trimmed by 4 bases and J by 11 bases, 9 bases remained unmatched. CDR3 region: CATSEGDRFMKYF. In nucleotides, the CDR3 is TGTGCCACCAGTGAGGGGGACAGGTTCATGAAGTACTTC.

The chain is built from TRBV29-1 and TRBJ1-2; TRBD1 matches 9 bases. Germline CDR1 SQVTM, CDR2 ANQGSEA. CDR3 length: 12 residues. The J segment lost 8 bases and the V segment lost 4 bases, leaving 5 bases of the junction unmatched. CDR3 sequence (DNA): TGCAGCGTTGCTGACAGGGGGTACGGCTACACCTTC. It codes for CSVADRGYGYTF. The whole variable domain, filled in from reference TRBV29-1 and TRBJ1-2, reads SAVISQKPSRDICQRGTSLTIQCQVDSQVTMMFWYRQQPGQSLTLIATANQGSEATYESGFVIDKFPISRPNLTFSTLTVSNMSPEDSSIYLCSVADRGYGYTFGSGTRLTVV.

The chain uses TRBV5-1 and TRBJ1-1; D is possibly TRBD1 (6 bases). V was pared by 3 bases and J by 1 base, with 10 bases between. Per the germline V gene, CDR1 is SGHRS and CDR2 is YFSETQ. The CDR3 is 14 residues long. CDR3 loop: CASSWEQGNTEAFF. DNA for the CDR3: TGCGCCAGCAGCTGGGAACAGGGGAACACTGAAGCTTTCTTT.

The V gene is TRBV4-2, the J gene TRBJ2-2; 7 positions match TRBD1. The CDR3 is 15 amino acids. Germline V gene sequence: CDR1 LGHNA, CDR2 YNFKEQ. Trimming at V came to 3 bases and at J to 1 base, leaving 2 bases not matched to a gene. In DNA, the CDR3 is TGTGCCAGCAGCCAGAGGGGGCAGAACACCGGGGAGCTGTTTTTT. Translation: CASSQRGQNTGELFF.

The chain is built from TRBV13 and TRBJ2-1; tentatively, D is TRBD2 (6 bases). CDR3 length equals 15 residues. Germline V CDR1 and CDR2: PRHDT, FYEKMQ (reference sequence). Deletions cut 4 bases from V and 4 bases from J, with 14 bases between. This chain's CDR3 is CASSSAPSVYNEQFF. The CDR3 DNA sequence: TGTGCCAGCAGCTCCGCCCCTAGCGTTTACAATGAGCAGTTCTTC. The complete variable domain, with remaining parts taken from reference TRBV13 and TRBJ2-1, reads AAGVIQSPRHLIKEKRETATLKCYPIPRHDTVYWYQQGPGQDPQFLISFYEKMQSDKGSIPDRFSAQQFSDYHSELNMSSLELGDSALYFCASSSAPSVYNEQFFGPGTRLTVL.

The DNA of the CDR3 is TGTGCCTGGAGTACACTACCGCGATTCCGCGGGGAGCTGTTTTTT. It specifies CAWSTLPRFRGELFF. This rearrangement joins TRBV30 to TRBJ2-2; D remains unclear. V shed 2 bases and J shed 7 bases, with 17 bases lying between them. This CDR3 comprises 15 residues. Germline lookup yields CDR1 GTSNPN and CDR2 SVGIG (reference sequence).

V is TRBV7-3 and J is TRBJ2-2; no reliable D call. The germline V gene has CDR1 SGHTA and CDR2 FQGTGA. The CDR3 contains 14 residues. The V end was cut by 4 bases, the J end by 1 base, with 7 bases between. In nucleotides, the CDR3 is TGTGCCAGCAGCTCCGACTGGAACACCGGGGAGCTGTTTTTT. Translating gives CASSSDWNTGELFF.

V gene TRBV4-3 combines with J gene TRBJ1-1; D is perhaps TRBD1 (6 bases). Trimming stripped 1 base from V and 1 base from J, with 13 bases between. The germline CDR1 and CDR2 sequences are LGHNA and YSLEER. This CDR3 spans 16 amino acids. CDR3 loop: CASSQVGGNGNTEAFF. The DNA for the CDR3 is TGCGCCAGCAGCCAAGTAGGGGGAAACGGGAACACTGAAGCTTTCTTT.

The CDR3 nucleotides are TGTGCCAGCAGCCTCAGCGGGAGGGTGTACAATGAGCAGTTCTTC. It specifies CASSLSGRVYNEQFF. The chain is built from TRBV6-2 or TRBV6-3 and TRBJ2-1; 10 bases match TRBD2. Losses at the gene ends were 6 bases for V and 4 bases for J; bases not matched to a gene: 6. This CDR3 is built from 15 residues. In germline, CDR1 is MNHEY, CDR2 SVGEGT.

CDR3 sequence reads: CASSPRWERREKLFF. The CDR3 DNA sequence: TGTGCCAGCAGTCCACGCTGGGAGAGGCGTGAAAAACTGTTTTTT. The chain joins TRBV7-8 to TRBJ1-4; D remains ambiguous. V was trimmed by 6 bases and J by 7 bases, leaving 18 bases between them. CDR1 SGHVS and CDR2 FQNEAQ come from the germline V gene. The CDR3 extends over 15 amino acids.

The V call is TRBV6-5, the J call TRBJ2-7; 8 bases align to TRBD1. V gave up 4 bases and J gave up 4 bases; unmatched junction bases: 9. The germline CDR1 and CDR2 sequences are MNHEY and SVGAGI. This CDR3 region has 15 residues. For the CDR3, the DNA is TGTGCCAGCAGTTTTTCACAGGGGGTAGGATACGAGCAGTACTTC. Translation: CASSFSQGVGYEQYF.

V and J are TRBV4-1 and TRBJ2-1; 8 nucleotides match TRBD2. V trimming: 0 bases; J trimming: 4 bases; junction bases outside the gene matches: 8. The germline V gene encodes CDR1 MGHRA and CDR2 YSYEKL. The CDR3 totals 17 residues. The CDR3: CASSQDLRGGGYNEQFF. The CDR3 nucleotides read TGCGCCAGCAGCCAAGATCTTCGGGGCGGGGGGTACAATGAGCAGTTCTTC.

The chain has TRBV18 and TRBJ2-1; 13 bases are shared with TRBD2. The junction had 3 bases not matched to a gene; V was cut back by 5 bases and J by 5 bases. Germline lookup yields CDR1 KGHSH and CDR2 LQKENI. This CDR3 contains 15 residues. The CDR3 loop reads CASSGLAGADNEQFF. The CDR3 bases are TGTGCCAGCTCAGGACTAGCGGGAGCCGACAATGAGCAGTTCTTC.